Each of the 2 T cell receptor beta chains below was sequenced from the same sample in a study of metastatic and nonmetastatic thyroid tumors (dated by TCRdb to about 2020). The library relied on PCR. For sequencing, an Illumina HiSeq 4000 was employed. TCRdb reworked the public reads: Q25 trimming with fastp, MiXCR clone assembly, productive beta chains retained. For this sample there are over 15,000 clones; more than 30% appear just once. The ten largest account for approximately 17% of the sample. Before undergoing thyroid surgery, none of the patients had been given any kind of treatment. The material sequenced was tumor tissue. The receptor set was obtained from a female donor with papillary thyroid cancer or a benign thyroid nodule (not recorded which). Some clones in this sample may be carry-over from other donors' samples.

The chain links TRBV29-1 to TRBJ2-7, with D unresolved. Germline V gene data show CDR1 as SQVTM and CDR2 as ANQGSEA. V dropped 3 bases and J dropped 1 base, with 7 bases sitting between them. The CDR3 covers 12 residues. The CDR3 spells CSVDIGSYEQYF. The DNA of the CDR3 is TGCAGCGTTGACATAGGTTCCTACGAGCAGTACTTC.

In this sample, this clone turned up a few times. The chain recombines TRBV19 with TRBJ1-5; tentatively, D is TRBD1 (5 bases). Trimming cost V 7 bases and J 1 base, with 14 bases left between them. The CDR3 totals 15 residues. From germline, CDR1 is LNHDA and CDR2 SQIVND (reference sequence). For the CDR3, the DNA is TGTGCCAGTAACACCGGGACTCACAGCAATCAGCCCCAGCATTTT. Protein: CASNTGTHSNQPQHF.